This TCR beta chain comes out of a study of cytomegalovirus exposure and HLA in healthy donors. V shed 5 bases and J shed 1 base, with 8 bases lying between them. CDR3 length: 13 amino acids. In germline, CDR1 is SEHNR, CDR2 FQNEAQ (reference sequence). With 60 Vbeta and 13 Jbeta primers, the PCR was carried out. Measured with immunoSEQ multiplex PCR; TCRdb has only the in-frame clones, and not every one. Of about 150,000 clones in the sample, 80% to 85% were seen once. The chain couples TRBV7-9 to TRBJ1-1, with TRBD1 as a possible D gene (5 bases). The sequence derives from a man in his late teens or twenties in good health and CMV-seronegative. Specimen: PBMCs. In nucleotides, the CDR3 is TGTGCCAGCAGCGTCGGACAGAACACTGAAGCTTTCTTT. Translating it yields CASSVGQNTEAFF.